This T cell receptor (beta chain) is drawn from a study of beta chain features in type 1 diabetes. About the research overall: Patients were similar to healthy donors in age and gender (as well as in cell yields). In all, around 100,000,000 sorted cells from all samples were analyzed. General observations from the study: Moderate yet significant TCRB CDR3 shortening was seen in Type 1 diabetes patients in all four CD4+ subsets.

Every bit of the isolated RNA underwent reverse transcription, so sequencing read expressed TCRB transcripts. Profiling relied on immunoSEQ multiplex PCR, and the TCRdb table lists in-frame clones only, not all of them. The profile covers 130,000 to 150,000 clones, with 10% to 15% appearing a single time and about 1.3% taken by the ten largest. This clone showed up just a few times. The target antigen is unknown. The sequenced sample was central memory CD4+ T cells from blood. The origin of this receptor is a young man with type 1 diabetes.

CDR3 DNA: TGTGCCAGCAGCTTGGCGACTAGCACAGATACGCAGTATTTT. This gives the protein CASSLATSTDTQYF. The V gene is TRBV5-4, the J gene TRBJ2-3, with D unclear. Trimming left V 0 bases short and J 0 bases short, with 5 bases between. This CDR3 has 14 residues. Germline V gives CDR1 SGHNT, CDR2 YYREEE (reference sequence).